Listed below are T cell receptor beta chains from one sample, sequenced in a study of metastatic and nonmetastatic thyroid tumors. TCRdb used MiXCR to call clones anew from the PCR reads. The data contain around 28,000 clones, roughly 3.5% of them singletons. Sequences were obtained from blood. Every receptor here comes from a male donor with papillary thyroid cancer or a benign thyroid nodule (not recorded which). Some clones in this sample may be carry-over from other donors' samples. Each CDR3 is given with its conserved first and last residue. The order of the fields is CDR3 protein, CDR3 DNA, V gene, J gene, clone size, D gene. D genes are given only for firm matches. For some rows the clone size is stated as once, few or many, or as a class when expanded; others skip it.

CAISAGGPGETQYF	TGTGCCATCAGCGCCGGGGGGCCCGGAGAGACCCAGTACTTC	TRBV7-9	TRBJ2-5	.	.
CASSDSGTFDEQFF	TGTGCCAGTAGCGACTCCGGGACCTTTGATGAGCAGTTCTTC	TRBV19	TRBJ2-1	many	.
CASSSQGGNQPQHF	TGTGCCAGCAGCAGTCAGGGGGGCAATCAGCCCCAGCATTTT	TRBV7-9	TRBJ1-5	many	TRBD1
CASSSSPNQPQHF	TGTGCCAGCAGTTCTTCCCCCAATCAGCCCCAGCATTTT	TRBV27	TRBJ1-5	medium-sized	.
CASGLRLQGATYSSSGANVLTF	TGTGCCAGCGGCTTGCGATTACAGGGCGCGACCTACAGTTCCTCTGGGGCCAACGTCCTGACTTTC	TRBV7-2	TRBJ2-6	.	.
CASSPMGAEDTQYF	TGTGCCAGCAGCCCGATGGGGGCCGAAGATACGCAGTATTTT	TRBV9	TRBJ2-3	few	.
CASSPGGETQYF	TGTGCCAGTAGTCCGGGGGGCGAGACCCAGTACTTC	TRBV19	TRBJ2-5	medium-sized	.
CASSIRGPGKDGYTF	TGTGCCAGTAGTATTCGGGGCCCGGGGAAGGATGGCTACACCTTC	TRBV19	TRBJ1-2	medium-sized	.
CAWSLPGQMNTEAFF	TGTGCCTGGTCACTCCCGGGACAGATGAACACTGAAGCTTTCTTT	TRBV30	TRBJ1-1	many	TRBD1
CASNPTGHNEKLFF	TGTGCCAGCAACCCGACAGGTCATAATGAAAAACTGTTTTTT	TRBV6-1	TRBJ1-4	few	.